The source of this TCR beta chain is a study of graft-versus-host responses after intestinal transplantation. Generated by immunoSEQ multiplex PCR, the TCRdb table keeps only in-frame clones and is missing some. Here the sample spans 100,000 or so clones, 87% being singletons. V shed 4 bases and J shed 1 base, with 7 bases lying between them. From germline, CDR1 is MGHDK and CDR2 SYGVNS. The CDR3 totals 13 residues. This clone was found once. Antigen unknown. The clonotype originates from a human donor who was the organ donor for an intestinal transplant. The chain links TRBV25-1 to TRBJ1-1; possible D gene TRBD1, 5 bases. This specimen consisted of unstimulated CD4+ T cells sorted from spleen or lymph node cells, obtained before transplant. CDR3 region: CASSATGNTEAFF. The CDR3 region has the DNA TGTGCCAGCAGTGCAACAGGGAACACTGAAGCTTTCTTT.